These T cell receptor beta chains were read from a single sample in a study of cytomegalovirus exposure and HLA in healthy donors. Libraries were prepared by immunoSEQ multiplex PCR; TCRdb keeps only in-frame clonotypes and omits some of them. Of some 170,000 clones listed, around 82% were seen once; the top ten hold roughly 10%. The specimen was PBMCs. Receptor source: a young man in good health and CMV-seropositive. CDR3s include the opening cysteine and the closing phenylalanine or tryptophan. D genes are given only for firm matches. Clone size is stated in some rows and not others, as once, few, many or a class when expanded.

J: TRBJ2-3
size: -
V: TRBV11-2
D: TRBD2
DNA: TGTGCCAGCAGCTTACGGGCTAGCGGAAACACAGATACGCAGTATTTT
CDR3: CASSLRASGNTDTQYF

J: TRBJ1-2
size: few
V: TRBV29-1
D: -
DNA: TGCAGCGCTGAGCATGGGACTGCCTATGGCTACACCTTC
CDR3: CSAEHGTAYGYTF

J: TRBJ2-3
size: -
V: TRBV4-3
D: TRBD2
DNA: TGCGCCAGCAGCTTCGCCGGGGTAGCGGGGTGGATGGCAGATACGCAGTATTTT
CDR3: CASSFAGVAGWMADTQYF

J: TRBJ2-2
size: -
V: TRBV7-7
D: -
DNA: TGTGCTAGCACCCTGGGGACAACAAACACCGGGGAGCTGTTTTTT
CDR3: CASTLGTTNTGELFF

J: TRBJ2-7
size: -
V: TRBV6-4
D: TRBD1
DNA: TGTGCCAGCAGTCCCGGGACAGGGCGCGGCCTCTACGAGCAGTACTTC
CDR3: CASSPGTGRGLYEQYF

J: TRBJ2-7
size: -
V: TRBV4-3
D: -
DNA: TGCGCCAGCAGCCAAGGACAGGACTCCTACGAGCAGTACTTC
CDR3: CASSQGQDSYEQYF

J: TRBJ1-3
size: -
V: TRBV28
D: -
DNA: TGTGCCAGCAGCCCGGACTTCAACACCATATATTTT
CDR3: CASSPDFNTIYF

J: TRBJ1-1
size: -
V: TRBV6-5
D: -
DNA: TGTGCCAGCAGTTACGGGTCAGTAGCAAACACTGAAGCTTTCTTT
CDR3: CASSYGSVANTEAFF

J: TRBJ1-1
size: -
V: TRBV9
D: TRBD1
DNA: TGTGCCAGCAGCGTCGGGACAGGGGACTTGAACACTGAAGCTTTCTTT
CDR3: CASSVGTGDLNTEAFF

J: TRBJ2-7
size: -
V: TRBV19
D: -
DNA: TGTGCCAGTAGTATAGCACCTAGCGTTGCCTACGAGCAGTACTTC
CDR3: CASSIAPSVAYEQYF

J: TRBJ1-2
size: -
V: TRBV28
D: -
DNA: TGTGCCAGCAGTTTCGAGCCCTCTAACTATGGCTACACCTTC
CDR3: CASSFEPSNYGYTF

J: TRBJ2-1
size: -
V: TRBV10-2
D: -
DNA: TGCGCCAGCAGTCGTACAGAGATCAATGAGCAGTTCTTC
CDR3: CASSRTEINEQFF

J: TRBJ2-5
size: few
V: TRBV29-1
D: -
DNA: TGCAGCGTTGAAGAACGGCCGGAGGGGGAGACCCAGTACTTC
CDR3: CSVEERPEGETQYF

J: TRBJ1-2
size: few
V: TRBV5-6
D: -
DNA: TGTGCCAGCAGCTTGTCCACTTATGGCTACACCTTC
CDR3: CASSLSTYGYTF

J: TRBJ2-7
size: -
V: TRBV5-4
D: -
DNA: TGTGCCAGCAGCTTGGACCGCAGAGGCGAGCAGTACTTC
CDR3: CASSLDRRGEQYF

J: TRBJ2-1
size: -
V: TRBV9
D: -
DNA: TGTGCCAGCAGCGCCAGTAATGAGCAGTTCTTC
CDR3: CASSASNEQFF

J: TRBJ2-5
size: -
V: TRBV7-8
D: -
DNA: TGTGCCAGCAGCTTAAGGGGGGAGACCCAGTACTTC
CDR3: CASSLRGETQYF

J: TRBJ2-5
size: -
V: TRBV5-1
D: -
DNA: TGCGCCAGCAGCTTGTATACGGGGCAAGAGACCCAGTACTTC
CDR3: CASSLYTGQETQYF

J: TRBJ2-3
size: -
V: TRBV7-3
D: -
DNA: TGTGCCAGCAGCCTGACAGGCGATACGCAGTATTTT
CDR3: CASSLTGDTQYF

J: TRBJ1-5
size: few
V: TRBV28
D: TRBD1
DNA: TGTGCCACCGACAGGGGAGGACTAAATCAGCCCCAGCATTTT
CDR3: CATDRGGLNQPQHF

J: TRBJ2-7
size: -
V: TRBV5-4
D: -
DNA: TGTGCCAGCAGCACGGGACTGCCCTACGAGCAGTACTTC
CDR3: CASSTGLPYEQYF

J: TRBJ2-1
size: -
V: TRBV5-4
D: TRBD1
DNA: TGTGCCAGCAGCTTGTACGGGACAGGGATCTACAATGAGCAGTTCTTC
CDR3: CASSLYGTGIYNEQFF

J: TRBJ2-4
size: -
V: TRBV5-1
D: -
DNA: TGCGCCAGCAGCATGGGGGTAGAGGGAGCGCCCAAAAACATTCAGTACTTC
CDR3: CASSMGVEGAPKNIQYF

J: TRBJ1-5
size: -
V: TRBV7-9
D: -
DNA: TGTGCCAGCAGCTTGGCCGGGTATAGCAATCAGCCCCAGCATTTT
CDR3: CASSLAGYSNQPQHF

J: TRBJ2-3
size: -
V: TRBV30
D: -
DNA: TGTGCCTGGAGTGGTAGCAGCACAGATACGCAGTATTTT
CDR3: CAWSGSSTDTQYF

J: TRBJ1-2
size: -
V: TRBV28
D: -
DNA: TGTGCCAGCAATAATTTCAGGGTTAGCTATGGCTACACCTTC
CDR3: CASNNFRVSYGYTF

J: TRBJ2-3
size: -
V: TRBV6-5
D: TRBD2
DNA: TGTGCCAGCAGTCGACTAGCGGGGACCTCAGATACGCAGTATTTT
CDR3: CASSRLAGTSDTQYF

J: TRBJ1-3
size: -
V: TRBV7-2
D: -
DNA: TGTGCCAGCAGCTTACAGGAGGGTTCTGGAAACACCATATATTTT
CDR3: CASSLQEGSGNTIYF

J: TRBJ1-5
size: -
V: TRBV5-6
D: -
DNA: TGTGCCAGCAGCCCGCGGCCAGGAGCGGGTCAGCCCCAGCATTTT
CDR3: CASSPRPGAGQPQHF

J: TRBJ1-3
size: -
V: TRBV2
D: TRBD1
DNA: TGTGCCAGCAGTGACGGGACAGGGGGCGGAAACACCATATATTTT
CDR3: CASSDGTGGGNTIYF

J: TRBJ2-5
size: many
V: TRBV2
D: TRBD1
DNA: TGTGCCAGCAGACCGGGACAGTTATACTTC
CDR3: CASRPGQLYF

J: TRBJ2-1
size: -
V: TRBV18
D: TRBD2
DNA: TGTGCCAGCTCACCATTGGGGGGGGATTCCTACAATGAGCAGTTCTTC
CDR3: CASSPLGGDSYNEQFF

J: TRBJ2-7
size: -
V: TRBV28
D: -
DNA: TGTGCCAGCACCCACAGGTCAAGCAGATCCTACGAGCAGTACTTC
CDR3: CASTHRSSRSYEQYF

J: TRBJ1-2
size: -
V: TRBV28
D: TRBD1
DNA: TGTGCCAGCAGCACAACAGGGGGCGGACGTGGCTACACCTTC
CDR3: CASSTTGGGRGYTF

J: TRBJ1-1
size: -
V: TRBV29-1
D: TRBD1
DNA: TGCAGCGTTGATGGAGGGGGCGAATACACTGAAGCTTTCTTT
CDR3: CSVDGGGEYTEAFF

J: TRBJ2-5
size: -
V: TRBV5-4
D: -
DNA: TGTGCCAGCAGCTTGGACAGTCAAGAGACCCAGTACTTC
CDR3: CASSLDSQETQYF

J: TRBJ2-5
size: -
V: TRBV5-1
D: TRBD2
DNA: TGCGCCAGCAGCTCAACCGGGACTAGCGAAGAGACCCAGTACTTC
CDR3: CASSSTGTSEETQYF

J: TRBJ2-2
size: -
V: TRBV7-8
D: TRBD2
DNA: TGTGCCAGCAGCTTAGAATCACTAGCGGGAGGGAACGGGGAGCTGTTTTTT
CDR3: CASSLESLAGGNGELFF

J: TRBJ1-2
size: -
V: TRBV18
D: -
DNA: TGTGCCAGCTCACCCTCAGGCGCAGCTAACTATGGCTACACCTTC
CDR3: CASSPSGAANYGYTF

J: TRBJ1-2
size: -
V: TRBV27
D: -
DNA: TGTGCCAGCAGTCCGGACACCTATGGCTACACCTTC
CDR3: CASSPDTYGYTF

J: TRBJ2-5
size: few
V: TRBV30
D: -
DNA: TGTGCCTGGAGGAGGGAAACCTCCCTTGAAGAGACCCAGTACTTC
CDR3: CAWRRETSLEETQYF

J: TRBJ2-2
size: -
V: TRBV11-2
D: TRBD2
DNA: TGTGCCAGCAGCTTCATAGCGGGAGCGATCGGGGAGCTGTTTTTT
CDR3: CASSFIAGAIGELFF

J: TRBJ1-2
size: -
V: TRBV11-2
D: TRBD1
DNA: TGTGCCAGCAGCTTAGACCATACACAGCCTAGGCAGGGGACAGCGGGCTACACCTTC
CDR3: CASSLDHTQPRQGTAGYTF

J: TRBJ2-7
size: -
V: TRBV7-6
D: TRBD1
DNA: TGTGCCAGCAGCTTAGCGAGAGCCGGGACAGGGAACTACGAGCAGTACTTC
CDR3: CASSLARAGTGNYEQYF

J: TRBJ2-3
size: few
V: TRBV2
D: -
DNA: TGTGCCGGGGAGGGGGGGCCAGCCGAAATTACAGATACGCAGTATTTT
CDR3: CAGEGGPAEITDTQYF

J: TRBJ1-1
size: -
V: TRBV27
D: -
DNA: TGTGCCAGCAGTTCCTTTGGCAGGGCGTTTACTGAAGCTTTCTTT
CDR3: CASSSFGRAFTEAFF

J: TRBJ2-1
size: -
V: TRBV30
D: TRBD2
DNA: TGTGCCTGGACTCCCCAAAAGGAGACTAGCGGGCCAAGCAATGAGCAGTTCTTC
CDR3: CAWTPQKETSGPSNEQFF

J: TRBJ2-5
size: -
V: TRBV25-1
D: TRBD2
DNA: TGTGCCAGCAGTGTGAGGGCTAGCGGGAGGGCCTTAGAGACCCAGTACTTC
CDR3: CASSVRASGRALETQYF

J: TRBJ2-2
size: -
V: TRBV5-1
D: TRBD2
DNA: TGCGCCAGCAGCAAGGACCCGGGAGGGTACGCCGGGGAGCTGTTTTTT
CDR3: CASSKDPGGYAGELFF

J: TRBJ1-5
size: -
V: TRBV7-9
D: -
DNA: TGTGCCAGCAGCTTCGGCAGGGATCAGCCCCAGCATTTT
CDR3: CASSFGRDQPQHF

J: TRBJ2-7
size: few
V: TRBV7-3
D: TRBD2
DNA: TGTGCCAGCAGCTTAGGGGGACTAGCGAACGAGCAGTACTTC
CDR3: CASSLGGLANEQYF

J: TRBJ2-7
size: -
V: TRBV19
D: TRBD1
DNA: TGTGCCAGCACTGGCCTCCCAGGGGGCTCTTTGGGGGAGCAGTACTTC
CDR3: CASTGLPGGSLGEQYF

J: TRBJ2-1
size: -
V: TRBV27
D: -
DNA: TGTGCCAGCAGTTTAGGAGGTGCGGCCTACAATGAGCAGTTCTTC
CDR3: CASSLGGAAYNEQFF

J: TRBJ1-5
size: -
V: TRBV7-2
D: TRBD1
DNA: TGTGCCAGCAGCGAGGGGGCCGGCAATCAGCCCCAGCATTTT
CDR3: CASSEGAGNQPQHF

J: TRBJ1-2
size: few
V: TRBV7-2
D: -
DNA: TGTGCCAGCAGGTCTCAAGCCGGGGGCTACACCTTC
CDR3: CASRSQAGGYTF

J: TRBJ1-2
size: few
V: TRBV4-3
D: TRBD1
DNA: TGCGCCAGCAGCCCAGACAGGGGGAACTATGGCTACACCTTC
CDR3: CASSPDRGNYGYTF

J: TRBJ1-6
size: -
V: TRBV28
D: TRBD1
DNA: TGTGCCAGCAGTCCTCGGACAGGGAATGATTCACCCCTCCACTTT
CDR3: CASSPRTGNDSPLHF

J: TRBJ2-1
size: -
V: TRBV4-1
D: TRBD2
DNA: TGCGCCAGCAGCCAAGAAGCTAGCGGCAATGAGCAGTTCTTC
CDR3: CASSQEASGNEQFF

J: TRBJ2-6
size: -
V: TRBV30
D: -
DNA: TGTGCCTGGACACTTTCGAACTCTGGGGCCAACGTCCTGACTTTC
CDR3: CAWTLSNSGANVLTF